The 6 T cell receptor beta chains given below trace back to one sample, sequenced in a study of shared clonotypes between healthy human individuals. Data came from immunoSEQ multiplex PCR; TCRdb stores just in-frame clones and leaves some out. This table has roughly 2,000,000 clones, around 93% appearing once. CD8 cells classed as naive were CD45RO-negative and positively selected for CCR7, excluding terminally differentiated effector memory CD45RA+ cells. Sample: naive CD8+ T cells from PBMCs. The source is a man aged 18 to 30 in good health. Some clones in this sample may be carry-over from other donors' samples.

The chain recombines TRBV27 with TRBJ1-3; TRBD1 is a possible D gene (5 bases). Trimming removed 7 bases from V and 0 bases from J, with 10 bases in between. The CDR3 has 14 residues. The germline gives CDR1 MNHEY, CDR2 SMNVEV (reference sequence). For the CDR3, the DNA is TGTGCCAGCAAGCTCAGGGCCTCTGGAAACACCATATATTTT. It translates to CASKLRASGNTIYF.

The chain employs TRBV27 and TRBJ1-4; no clear D. Germline loops: CDR1 MNHEY, CDR2 SMNVEV (reference sequence). This CDR3 contains 14 residues. V lost 3 bases and J lost 0, with 5 bases in between. The CDR3 is CASSFISTNEKLFF. For the CDR3, the DNA is TGTGCCAGCAGTTTTATTTCAACTAATGAAAAACTGTTTTTT.

This clone is a singleton in its sample. The chain combines TRBV18 with TRBJ2-5, with 7 bases identical to TRBD2. Germline CDR1 is KGHSH and CDR2 is LQKENI. This CDR3 contains 16 residues. The trim removed 2 bases at V and 2 bases at J, leaving 8 bases unmatched. The CDR3 spells CASSPETSYLQETQYF. DNA for the CDR3: TGTGCCAGCTCACCAGAGACTAGCTACTTACAAGAGACCCAGTACTTC.

The chain recombines TRBV6-1 with TRBJ1-5; TRBD1 matches 8 bases. The germline CDR1 and CDR2 sequences are MNHNS and SASEGT. CDR3 length: 15 residues. V lost 3 bases to trimming and J lost 6 bases; unmatched junction nucleotides: 7. The CDR3 reads CASSDLTGAVQPQHF. CDR3 in DNA: TGTGCCAGCAGTGACCTGACAGGGGCGGTTCAGCCCCAGCATTTT.

The chain recombines TRBV30 with TRBJ1-6, with D possibly TRBD1 on 6 matching bases. The CDR3 length is 14 residues. Looked up from germline, CDR1 is GTSNPN and CDR2 is SVGIG (reference sequence). The V end was cut by 3 bases, the J end by 7 bases, with 13 bases between. The DNA for the CDR3 is TGTGCCTGGAGGGCGGGGGCGCGAAATTCACCCCTCCACTTT. The encoded protein is CAWRAGARNSPLHF.

This rearrangement joins TRBV10-2 to TRBJ2-2; no definite D call. This CDR3 contains 13 residues. Trimming left V 6 bases short and J 4 bases short, with 9 bases between. The germline gives CDR1 WSHSY, CDR2 SAAADI. The CDR3, as DNA: TGCGCCAGCAGACCAGGCCTCACCGGGGAGCTGTTTTTT. Translating gives CASRPGLTGELFF.